This is a list of T cell receptor beta chains from one sample in a study of monozygotic twins with inflammatory bowel disease. For each CDR3 protein, TCRdb gives one entry from its re-call of the 5' RACE reads, without DNA. The specimen's table records fewer than 350,000 distinct CDR3 sequences. Sequencing used blood. The receptor set was obtained from a human donor with ulcerative colitis or Crohn's disease, or a healthy co-twin of an affected twin (not recorded which). Each CDR3 is given with its conserved first and last residue.

v_call: TRBV12-3/TRBV12-4; j_call: TRBJ2-7; cdr3_aa: CASSFWDRREGEQYF
v_call: TRBV20-1; j_call: TRBJ2-5; cdr3_aa: CSATRNRDSRLQETQYF
v_call: TRBV27; j_call: TRBJ2-7; cdr3_aa: CATGITLYEQYF
v_call: TRBV7-2; j_call: TRBJ1-6; cdr3_aa: CASSLIGQGNSPLHF
v_call: TRBV6-1; j_call: TRBJ2-1; cdr3_aa: CASRNREGSYNEQFF
v_call: TRBV7-9; j_call: TRBJ2-7; cdr3_aa: CASSPRGHEQYF
v_call: TRBV27; j_call: TRBJ1-6; cdr3_aa: CASSLDRGPNNSPLHF
v_call: TRBV2; j_call: TRBJ1-2; cdr3_aa: CASIRAGYGYTF
v_call: TRBV11-3; j_call: TRBJ2-1; cdr3_aa: CASSRDAYNEQFF
v_call: TRBV10-3; j_call: TRBJ2-2; cdr3_aa: CAISGLINTGELFF
v_call: TRBV24-1; j_call: TRBJ2-1; cdr3_aa: CATSEAGRGLAGRSSYNEQFF
v_call: TRBV6-1; j_call: TRBJ2-4; cdr3_aa: CASSPLRTGQNIQYF
v_call: TRBV19; j_call: TRBJ2-7; cdr3_aa: CATTGLSYEQYF
v_call: TRBV5-5; j_call: TRBJ1-2; cdr3_aa: CASSLVTGYGYTF
v_call: TRBV11-2; j_call: TRBJ2-7; cdr3_aa: CASSLNQPGQGRVYEQYF
v_call: TRBV6-2/TRBV6-3; j_call: TRBJ2-5; cdr3_aa: CASSSWTSGGARETQYF
v_call: TRBV2; j_call: TRBJ1-5; cdr3_aa: CASSIDGQAGGPQHF
v_call: TRBV7-9; j_call: TRBJ2-2; cdr3_aa: CASSLPGGTGTGELFF
v_call: TRBV28; j_call: TRBJ2-5; cdr3_aa: CASSQLAGDVETQYF
v_call: TRBV20-1; j_call: TRBJ1-5; cdr3_aa: CSARRLFTGASSNQPQHF
v_call: TRBV25-1; j_call: TRBJ2-7; cdr3_aa: CASSDGTNYEQYF
v_call: TRBV9; j_call: TRBJ1-2; cdr3_aa: CASSVDPGQGYGYTF
v_call: TRBV7-2; j_call: TRBJ2-3; cdr3_aa: CASSLTGTTTDTQYF
v_call: TRBV4-1; j_call: TRBJ1-5; cdr3_aa: CASSPPGAPQHF
v_call: TRBV9; j_call: TRBJ1-2; cdr3_aa: CASSLGEGGGYTF
v_call: TRBV20-1; j_call: TRBJ2-3; cdr3_aa: CSAYVRDSYTQYF